The source of this T cell receptor (beta chain) is a study of T cell responses to AZD1222 COVID-19 vaccine. This CDR3 is built from 17 residues. The ends lost 0 bases at V and 3 bases at J; junction bases unmatched: 9. Germline CDR1 LGHDT, CDR2 YNNKEL (reference sequence). Using immunoSEQ multiplex PCR, the repertoire was profiled, and TCRdb retains in-frame clones only, with some absent. The repertoire includes 100,000 to 150,000 clones, 85% to 95% of them detected once, and under 7.5% sits in the top ten. The chain carries TRBV3-1 (or the pseudogene TRBV3-2) and TRBJ2-3, with 7 positions matching TRBD2. Material: peripheral blood, obtained on day 0 of AZD1222 vaccination. This sequence originates from an adult in good health. The CDR3 protein is CASSQDVRAAGTDTQYF. The CDR3 DNA sequence: TGTGCCAGCAGCCAAGATGTACGGGCAGCGGGGACAGATACGCAGTATTTT.